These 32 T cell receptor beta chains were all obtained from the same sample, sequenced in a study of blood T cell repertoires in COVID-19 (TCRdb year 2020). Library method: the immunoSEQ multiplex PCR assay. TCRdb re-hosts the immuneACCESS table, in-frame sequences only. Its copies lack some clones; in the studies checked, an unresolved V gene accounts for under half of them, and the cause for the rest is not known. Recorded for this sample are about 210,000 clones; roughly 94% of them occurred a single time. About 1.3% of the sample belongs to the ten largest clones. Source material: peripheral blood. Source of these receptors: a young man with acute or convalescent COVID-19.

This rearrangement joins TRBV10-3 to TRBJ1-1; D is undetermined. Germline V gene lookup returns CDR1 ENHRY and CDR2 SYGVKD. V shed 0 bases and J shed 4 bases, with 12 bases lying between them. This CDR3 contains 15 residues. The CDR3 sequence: CAISESVGRFTEAFF. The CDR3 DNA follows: TGTGCCATCAGTGAGTCGGTAGGGAGGTTCACTGAAGCTTTCTTT.

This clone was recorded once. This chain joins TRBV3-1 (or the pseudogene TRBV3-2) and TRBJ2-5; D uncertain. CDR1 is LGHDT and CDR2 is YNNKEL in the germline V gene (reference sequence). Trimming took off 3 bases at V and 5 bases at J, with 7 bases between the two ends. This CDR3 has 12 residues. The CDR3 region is CASSHLSETQYF. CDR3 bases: TGTGCCAGCAGCCATCTCTCGGAGACCCAGTACTTC.

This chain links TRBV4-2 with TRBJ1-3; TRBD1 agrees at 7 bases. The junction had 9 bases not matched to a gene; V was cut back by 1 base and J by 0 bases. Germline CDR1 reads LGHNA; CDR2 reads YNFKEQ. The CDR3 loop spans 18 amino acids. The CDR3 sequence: CASSQALGQVSSGNTIYF. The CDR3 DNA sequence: TGTGCCAGCAGCCAAGCCCTCGGACAGGTCTCCTCTGGAAACACCATATATTTT.

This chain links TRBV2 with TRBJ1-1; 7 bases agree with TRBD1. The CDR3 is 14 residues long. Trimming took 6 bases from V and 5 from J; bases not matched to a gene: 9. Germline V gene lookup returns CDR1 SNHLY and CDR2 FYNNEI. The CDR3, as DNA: TGTGCCAGCAGGGCTGACAGGGTGGGGACTGAAGCTTTCTTT. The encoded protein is CASRADRVGTEAFF. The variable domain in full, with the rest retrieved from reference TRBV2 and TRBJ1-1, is EPEVTQTPSHQVTQMGQEVILRCVPISNHLYFYWYRQILGQKVEFLVSFYNNEISEKSEIFDDQFSVERPDGSNFTLKIRSTKLEDSAMYFCASRADRVGTEAFFGQGTRLTVV.

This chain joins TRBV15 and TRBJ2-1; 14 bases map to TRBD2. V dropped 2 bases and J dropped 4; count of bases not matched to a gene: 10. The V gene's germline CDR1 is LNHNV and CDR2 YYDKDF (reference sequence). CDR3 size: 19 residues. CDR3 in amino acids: CATSRTGLAGAFPYNEQFF. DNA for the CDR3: TGTGCCACCAGCAGAACGGGACTAGCGGGAGCTTTTCCTTACAATGAGCAGTTCTTC.

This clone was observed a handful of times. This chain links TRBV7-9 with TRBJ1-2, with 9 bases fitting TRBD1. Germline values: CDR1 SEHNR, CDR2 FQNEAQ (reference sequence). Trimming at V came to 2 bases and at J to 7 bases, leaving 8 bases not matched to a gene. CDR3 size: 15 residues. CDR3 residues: CASSLLQGAPRGYTF. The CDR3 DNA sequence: TGTGCCAGCAGCTTACTACAGGGGGCGCCCCGTGGCTACACCTTC.

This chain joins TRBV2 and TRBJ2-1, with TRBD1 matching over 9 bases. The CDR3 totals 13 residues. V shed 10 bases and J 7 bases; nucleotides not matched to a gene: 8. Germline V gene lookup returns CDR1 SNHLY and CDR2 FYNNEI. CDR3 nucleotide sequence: TGTGCCACTCAAGGACAGGGGAAGAATGAGCAGTTCTTC. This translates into CATQGQGKNEQFF.

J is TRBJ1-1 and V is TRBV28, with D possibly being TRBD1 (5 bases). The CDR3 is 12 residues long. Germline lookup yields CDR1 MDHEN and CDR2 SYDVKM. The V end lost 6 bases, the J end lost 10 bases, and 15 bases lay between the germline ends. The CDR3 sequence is CASRGGAAGAFF. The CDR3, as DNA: TGTGCCAGCAGGGGTGGGGCAGCCGGAGCTTTCTTT.

The CDR3 coding sequence is TGTGCCAGTAGCCCGCGGGGTAGTTACAATGAGCAGTTCTTC. This translates into CASSPRGSYNEQFF. The chain couples TRBV19 to TRBJ2-1, with D possibly matching TRBD2 (6 bases). There are 14 residues in the CDR3. Germline assignment: CDR1 LNHDA and CDR2 SQIVND (reference sequence). V shed 6 bases and J shed 4 bases, with 13 bases lying between them.

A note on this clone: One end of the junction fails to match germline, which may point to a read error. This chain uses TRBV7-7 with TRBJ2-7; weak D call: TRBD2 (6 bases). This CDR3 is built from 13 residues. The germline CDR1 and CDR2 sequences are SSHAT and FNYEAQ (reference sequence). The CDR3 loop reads CASSLTEGYEQYF. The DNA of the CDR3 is TGTGCTAGCAGCTTAACGGAGGGATACGAGCAGTACTTC.

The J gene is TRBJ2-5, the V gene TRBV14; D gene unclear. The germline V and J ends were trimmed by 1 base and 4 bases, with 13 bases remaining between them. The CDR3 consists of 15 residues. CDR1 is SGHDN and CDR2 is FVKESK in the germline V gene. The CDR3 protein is CASSQVGLPGETQYF. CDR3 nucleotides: TGTGCCAGCAGCCAAGTTGGTCTGCCGGGAGAGACCCAGTACTTC.

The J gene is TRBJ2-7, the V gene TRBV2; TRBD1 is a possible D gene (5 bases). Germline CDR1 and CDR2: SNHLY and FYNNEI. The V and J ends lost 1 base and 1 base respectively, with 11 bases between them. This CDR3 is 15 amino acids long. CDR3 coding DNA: TGTGCCAGCAGTGAAGACAGGAACCCGTCCTACGAGCAGTACTTC. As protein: CASSEDRNPSYEQYF.

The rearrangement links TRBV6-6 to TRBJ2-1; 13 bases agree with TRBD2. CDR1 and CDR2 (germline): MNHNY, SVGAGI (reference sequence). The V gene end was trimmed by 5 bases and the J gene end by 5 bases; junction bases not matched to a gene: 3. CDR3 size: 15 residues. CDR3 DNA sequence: TGTGCCAGCAGTAAGGGGACTAGCGGGAACAATGAGCAGTTCTTC. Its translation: CASSKGTSGNNEQFF.

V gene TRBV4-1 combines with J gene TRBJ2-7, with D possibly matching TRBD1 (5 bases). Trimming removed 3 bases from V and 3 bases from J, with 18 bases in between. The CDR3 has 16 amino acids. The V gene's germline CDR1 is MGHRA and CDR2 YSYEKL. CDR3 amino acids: CASSQRQSLGFYEQYF. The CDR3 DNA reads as TGCGCCAGCAGCCAGCGACAGTCCTTGGGATTCTACGAGCAGTACTTC.

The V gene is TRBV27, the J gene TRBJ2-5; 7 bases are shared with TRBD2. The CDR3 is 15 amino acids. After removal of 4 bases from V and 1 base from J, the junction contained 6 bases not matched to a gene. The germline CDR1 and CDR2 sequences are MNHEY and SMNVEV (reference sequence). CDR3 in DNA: TGTGCCAGCAGTTCAAGGGACTATTCCCAAGAGACCCAGTACTTC. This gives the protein CASSSRDYSQETQYF.

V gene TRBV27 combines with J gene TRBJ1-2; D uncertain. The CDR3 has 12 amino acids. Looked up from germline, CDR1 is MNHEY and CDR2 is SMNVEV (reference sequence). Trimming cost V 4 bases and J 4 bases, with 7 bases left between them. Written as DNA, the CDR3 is TGTGCCAGCAGTTGGCAGATCTATGGCTACACCTTC. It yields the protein CASSWQIYGYTF.

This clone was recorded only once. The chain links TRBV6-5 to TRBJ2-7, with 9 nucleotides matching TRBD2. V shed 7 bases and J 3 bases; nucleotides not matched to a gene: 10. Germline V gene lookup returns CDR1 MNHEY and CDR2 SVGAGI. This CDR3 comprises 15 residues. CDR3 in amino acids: CASNPTSGLYYEQYF. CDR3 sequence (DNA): TGTGCCAGCAATCCCACTAGCGGGTTGTACTACGAGCAGTACTTC.

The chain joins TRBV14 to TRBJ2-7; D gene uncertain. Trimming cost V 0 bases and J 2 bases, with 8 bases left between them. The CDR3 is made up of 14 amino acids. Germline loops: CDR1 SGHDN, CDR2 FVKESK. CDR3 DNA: TGTGCCAGCAGCCAAGACCTTAGAGCCTACGAGCAGTACTTC. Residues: CASSQDLRAYEQYF. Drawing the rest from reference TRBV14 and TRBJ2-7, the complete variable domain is EAGVTQFPSHSVIEKGQTVTLRCDPISGHDNLYWYRRVMGKEIKFLLHFVKESKQDESGMPNNRFLAERTGGTYSTLKVQPAELEDSGVYFCASSQDLRAYEQYFGPGTRLTVT.

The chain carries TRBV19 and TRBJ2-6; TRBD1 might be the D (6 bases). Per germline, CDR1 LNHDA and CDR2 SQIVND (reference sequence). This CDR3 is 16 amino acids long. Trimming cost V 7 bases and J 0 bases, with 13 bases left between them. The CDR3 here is CASNTGRVSGANVLTF. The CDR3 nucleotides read TGTGCCAGTAATACAGGGAGAGTCTCTGGGGCCAACGTCCTGACTTTC. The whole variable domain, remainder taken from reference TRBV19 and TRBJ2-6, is DGGITQSPKYLFRKEGQNVTLSCEQNLNHDAMYWYRQDPGQGLRLIYYSQIVNDFQKGDIAEGYSVSREKKESFPLTVTSAQKNPTAFYLCASNTGRVSGANVLTFGAGSRLTVL.

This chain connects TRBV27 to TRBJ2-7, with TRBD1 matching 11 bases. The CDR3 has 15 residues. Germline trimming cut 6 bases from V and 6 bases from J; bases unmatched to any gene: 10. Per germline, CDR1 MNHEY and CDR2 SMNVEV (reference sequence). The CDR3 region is CASRATRTGGGEQYF. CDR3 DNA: TGTGCCAGCAGGGCTACCCGGACAGGGGGCGGCGAGCAGTACTTC.

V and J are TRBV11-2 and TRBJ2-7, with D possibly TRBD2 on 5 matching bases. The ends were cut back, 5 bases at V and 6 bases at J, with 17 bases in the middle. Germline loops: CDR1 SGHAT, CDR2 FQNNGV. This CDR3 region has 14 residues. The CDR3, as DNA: TGTGCCAGCAGCCAACACAAGCTAGCTCTCGAGCAGTACTTC. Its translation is CASSQHKLALEQYF.

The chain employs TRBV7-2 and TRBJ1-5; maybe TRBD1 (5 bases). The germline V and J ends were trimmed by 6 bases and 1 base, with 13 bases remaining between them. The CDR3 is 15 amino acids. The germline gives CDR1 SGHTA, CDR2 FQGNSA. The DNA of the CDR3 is TGTGCCAGCAGGCACAGGCAGGGCAGCAATCAGCCCCAGCATTTT. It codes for CASRHRQGSNQPQHF.

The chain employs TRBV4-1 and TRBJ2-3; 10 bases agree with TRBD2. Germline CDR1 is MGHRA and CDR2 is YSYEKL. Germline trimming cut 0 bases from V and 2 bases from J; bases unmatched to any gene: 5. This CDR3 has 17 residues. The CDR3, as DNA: TGCGCCAGCAGCCAAGACCAAGGACTAGCGGTCACAGATACGCAGTATTTT. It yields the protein CASSQDQGLAVTDTQYF.

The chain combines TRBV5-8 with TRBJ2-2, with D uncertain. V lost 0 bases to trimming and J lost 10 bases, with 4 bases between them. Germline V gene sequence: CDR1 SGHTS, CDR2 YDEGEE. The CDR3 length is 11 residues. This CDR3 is CASSLALELFF. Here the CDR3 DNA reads TGTGCCAGCAGCTTGGCCCTGGAGCTGTTTTTT.

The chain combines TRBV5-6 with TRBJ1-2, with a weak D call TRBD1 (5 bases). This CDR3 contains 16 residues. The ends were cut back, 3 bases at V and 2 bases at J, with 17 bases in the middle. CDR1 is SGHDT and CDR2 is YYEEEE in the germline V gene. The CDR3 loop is CASSWVAVGLNYGYTF. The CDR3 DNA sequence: TGTGCCAGCAGCTGGGTCGCCGTGGGACTAAACTATGGCTACACCTTC.

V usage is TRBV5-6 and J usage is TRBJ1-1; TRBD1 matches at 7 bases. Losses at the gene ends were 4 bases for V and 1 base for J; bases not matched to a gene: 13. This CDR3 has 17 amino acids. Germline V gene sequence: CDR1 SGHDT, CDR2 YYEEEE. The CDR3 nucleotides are TGTGCCAGCAGCGTGACAGGGAGGAGGACCGCGAACACTGAAGCTTTCTTT. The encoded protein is CASSVTGRRTANTEAFF.

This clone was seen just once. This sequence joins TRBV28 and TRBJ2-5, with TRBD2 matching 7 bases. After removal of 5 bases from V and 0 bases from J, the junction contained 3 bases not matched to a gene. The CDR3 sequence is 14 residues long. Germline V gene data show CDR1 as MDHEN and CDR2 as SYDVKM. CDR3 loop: CASSPGGNQETQYF. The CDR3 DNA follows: TGTGCCAGCAGTCCGGGAGGAAACCAAGAGACCCAGTACTTC.

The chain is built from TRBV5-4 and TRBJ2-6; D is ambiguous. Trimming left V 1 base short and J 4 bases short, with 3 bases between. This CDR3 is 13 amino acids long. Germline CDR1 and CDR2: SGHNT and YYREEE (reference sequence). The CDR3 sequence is CASSLSGANVLTF. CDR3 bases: TGTGCCAGCAGCTTGTCAGGGGCCAACGTCCTGACTTTC.

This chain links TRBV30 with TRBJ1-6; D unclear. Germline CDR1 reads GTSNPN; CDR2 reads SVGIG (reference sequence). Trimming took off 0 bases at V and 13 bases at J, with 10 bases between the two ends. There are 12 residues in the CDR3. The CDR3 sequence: CAWSVPGLPLHF. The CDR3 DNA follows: TGTGCCTGGAGTGTACCAGGTCTCCCCCTCCACTTT.

In nucleotides, the CDR3 is TGTGCCACCAGCTGGGACAGAGCAAACACCGGGGAGCTGTTTTTT. Translated: CATSWDRANTGELFF. The chain joins TRBV15 to TRBJ2-2; 7 bases fit TRBD1. CDR1 is LNHNV, CDR2 YYDKDF, per germline (reference sequence). J was trimmed by 2 bases and V by 5 bases; bases with no gene match: 5. The CDR3 is 15 amino acids.

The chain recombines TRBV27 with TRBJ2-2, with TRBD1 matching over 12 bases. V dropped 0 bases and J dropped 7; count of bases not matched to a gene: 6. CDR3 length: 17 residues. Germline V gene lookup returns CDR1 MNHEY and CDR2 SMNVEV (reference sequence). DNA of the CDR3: TGTGCCAGCAGTTTATCGGGGGACAGGGGGCGAGGCGGGGAGCTGTTTTTT. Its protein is CASSLSGDRGRGGELFF.

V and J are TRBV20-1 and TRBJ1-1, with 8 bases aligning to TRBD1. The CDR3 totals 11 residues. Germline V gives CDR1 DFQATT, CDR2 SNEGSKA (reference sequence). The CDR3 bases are TGCAGGGGGACAGGGAACACTGAAGCTTTCTTT. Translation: CRGTGNTEAFF.